Below are 11 T cell receptor beta chains sequenced from a single sample in a study of graft-versus-host responses after intestinal transplantation. Researchers processed graft tissue to release intraepithelial and lamina propria lymphocytes. The method was immunoSEQ multiplex PCR; TCRdb's version includes in-frame clones alone and lacks a portion of them. The sample lists about 63,000 clones; 89% were seen once. The source was ileum tissue, collected around 350 days after transplant. The origin of the receptors is a human patient who received an intestinal transplant, so some T cells may come from the graft donor.

The chain is built from TRBV4-1 and TRBJ2-1, with D unresolved. The CDR3 is 14 residues long. The germline V and J ends were trimmed by 0 bases and 8 bases, with 11 bases remaining between them. CDR1 and CDR2 (germline): MGHRA, YSYEKL. CDR3 in DNA: TGCGCCAGCAGCCAAGAAACCGGAGCTGATGAGCAGTTCTTC. It specifies CASSQETGADEQFF.

The J gene is TRBJ2-2, the V gene TRBV9; 10 positions agree with TRBD2. Germline V gene data show CDR1 as SGDLS and CDR2 as YYNGEE. The CDR3 is made up of 18 amino acids. The J segment lost 4 bases and the V segment lost 0 bases, leaving 9 bases of the junction unmatched. CDR3 DNA: TGTGCCAGCAGCGTAGAGGGTAGCGGGGGGTCCAGCACCGGGGAGCTGTTTTTT. It is translated as CASSVEGSGGSSTGELFF.

The chain links TRBV5-1 to TRBJ2-1; 7 nucleotides match TRBD2. V was pared by 2 bases and J by 7 bases, with 12 bases of the junction left unmatched. CDR3 length equals 16 residues. The V gene's germline CDR1 is SGHRS and CDR2 YFSETQ. CDR3 DNA: TGCGCCAGCAGCTTCCGGCCCGCGGGAGTAGATAATGAGCAGTTCTTC. Translation gives CASSFRPAGVDNEQFF.

As for this clone: This sample also contains other DNA sequences that code for the same CDR3. The chain uses TRBV7-2 and TRBJ2-5; 7 bases are shared with TRBD2. V gave up 1 base and J gave up 5 bases; unmatched junction bases: 4. The CDR3 runs to 14 residues. Germline values: CDR1 SGHTA, CDR2 FQGNSA. The CDR3 sequence is CASSLGGSGETQYF. CDR3 in DNA: TGTGCCAGCAGCTTAGGGGGTAGCGGGGAGACCCAGTACTTC.

This chain uses TRBV28 with TRBJ1-2, with D unresolved. Between the trimmed V and J ends, which lost 7 bases and 1 base, there was a span of 10 bases. This CDR3 comprises 13 residues. CDR1 and CDR2 from the germline V gene are MDHEN and SYDVKM. The CDR3 reads CASMYSLNYGYTF. CDR3 nucleotide sequence: TGTGCCAGCATGTACAGTCTTAACTATGGCTACACCTTC.

The chain has TRBV23-1 and TRBJ1-5; perhaps TRBD1 as D (5 bases). TRBV23-1 is placed among ORFs of uncertain function. V gave up 4 bases and J gave up 5 bases, with 15 bases separating them. The CDR3 loop spans 15 amino acids. The CDR3 here is CASSRGVGGYQPQHF. CDR3 DNA: TGCGCCAGCAGTCGAGGGGTGGGGGGGTATCAGCCCCAGCATTTT.

The chain employs TRBV7-2 and TRBJ2-5; a weak D match, TRBD2 (5 bases). The CDR3 totals 16 residues. V lost 3 bases to trimming and J lost 0 bases, with 14 bases between them. Germline loops: CDR1 SGHTA, CDR2 FQGNSA. This chain's CDR3 is CASSFPLGEYQETQYF. DNA of the CDR3: TGTGCCAGCAGCTTCCCCCTGGGAGAGTACCAAGAGACCCAGTACTTC.

The rearrangement links TRBV6-6 to TRBJ2-5; 8 bases map to TRBD1. The J call could be wrong; TRBJ2-7 is a better fit for the DNA end. This CDR3 region has 15 residues. Germline lookup yields CDR1 MNHNY and CDR2 SVGAGI (reference sequence). CDR3 residues: CASSRDRPSSYEQYF. DNA of the CDR3: TGTGCCAGCAGTAGGGACAGGCCGAGCTCCTACGAGCAGTACTTC.

This clone was observed a few times. The V call is TRBV11-2, the J call TRBJ2-6, with TRBD1 matching over 7 bases. The CDR3 is 18 residues long. Looked up from germline, CDR1 is SGHAT and CDR2 is FQNNGV. V lost 6 bases to trimming and J lost 0 bases; unmatched junction nucleotides: 11. The CDR3 nucleotides read TGTGCCAGCAGTCTTTCTGGACAGGCCCGCTCTGGGGCCAACGTCCTGACTTTC. Encoded protein: CASSLSGQARSGANVLTF.

The rearrangement uses TRBV7-3 and TRBJ2-2, with 11 nucleotides matching TRBD1. The V gene end was trimmed by 5 bases and the J gene end by 3 bases; junction bases not matched to a gene: 2. The CDR3 spans 15 residues. Germline V gives CDR1 SGHTA, CDR2 FQGTGA. Written as DNA, the CDR3 is TGTGCCAGCAGCCCGGGACAGGGGGACACCGGGGAGCTGTTTTTT. This codes for CASSPGQGDTGELFF.

The chain employs TRBV4-1 and TRBJ2-2, with D perhaps matching TRBD2 (5 bases). CDR1 is MGHRA, CDR2 YSYEKL, per germline. The CDR3 covers 17 residues. Trimming removed 0 bases from V and 1 base from J, with 12 bases in between. CDR3 loop: CASSQEFLAVNTGELFF. CDR3 nucleotides: TGCGCCAGCAGCCAAGAATTCCTAGCAGTGAACACCGGGGAGCTGTTTTTT.